These 16 T cell receptor beta chains share one sample of origin, sequenced in a study of blood T cell repertoires in COVID-19. Libraries were prepared by immunoSEQ multiplex PCR; TCRdb keeps only in-frame clonotypes and omits some of them. Of roughly 310,000 clones listed, about 89% are singletons. The sample was PBMCs or T cells enriched from blood (not recorded which). Receptor source: a woman between 40 and 50 years old who had recovered from COVID-19.

V is TRBV3-1 (or the pseudogene TRBV3-2) and J is TRBJ2-1; a weak D match, TRBD2 (5 bases). Trimming took 0 bases from V and 9 from J, leaving 15 bases between them. This CDR3 spans 15 amino acids. Germline V gene lookup returns CDR1 LGHDT and CDR2 YNNKEL (reference sequence). The CDR3 here is CASSQDSRGPGEQFF. In DNA form, the CDR3 reads TGTGCCAGCAGCCAAGATAGTAGAGGGCCTGGTGAGCAGTTCTTC.

The V call is TRBV28, the J call TRBJ2-2; TRBD1 matches 10 bases. CDR1 is MDHEN and CDR2 is SYDVKM in the germline V gene. J lost 2 bases, V lost 5 bases, and 5 bases had no gene match. The CDR3 has 16 amino acids. The CDR3 is CASSTGQGVNTGELFF. In DNA form, the CDR3 reads TGTGCCAGCAGTACCGGACAGGGGGTTAACACCGGGGAGCTGTTTTTT.

V gene TRBV9 combines with J gene TRBJ2-2; weak D call: TRBD2 (5 bases). V was shortened by 1 base and J by 0 bases, with 13 bases between the two germline ends. The CDR3 length is 17 residues. Per germline, CDR1 SGDLS and CDR2 YYNGEE. The DNA for the CDR3 is TGTGCCAGCAGCGTACCTAGCACTGGTTCGAACACCGGGGAGCTGTTTTTT. It codes for CASSVPSTGSNTGELFF.

The chain is built from TRBV15 and TRBJ1-3; D remains ambiguous. The CDR3 runs to 16 residues. With 0 bases removed from V and 0 bases from J, the gap between germline ends came to 9 bases. The germline V gene has CDR1 LNHNV and CDR2 YYDKDF (reference sequence). The CDR3 coding sequence is TGTGCCACCAGCAGAGATCGGGAGAGCTCTGGAAACACCATATATTTT. The encoded protein is CATSRDRESSGNTIYF.

The rearrangement uses TRBV6-5 and TRBJ2-7; no firm D call. CDR3 length equals 13 residues. Looked up from germline, CDR1 is MNHEY and CDR2 is SVGAGI. V was cut by 2 bases and J by 5 bases, with 10 bases left in between. The DNA of the CDR3 is TGTGCCAGCAGTTACCTGTATCGTAACGAGCAGTACTTC. It codes for CASSYLYRNEQYF.

The chain is built from TRBV19 and TRBJ2-1; D is possibly TRBD1 (5 bases). Trimming took 4 bases from V and 12 from J, leaving 19 bases between them. The germline CDR1 and CDR2 sequences are LNHDA and SQIVND (reference sequence). The CDR3 has 14 amino acids. The CDR3 is CASSRGSKNEWQFF. In DNA, the CDR3 is TGTGCCAGTAGTAGGGGCAGCAAAAATGAGTGGCAGTTCTTC.

The chain combines TRBV14 with TRBJ1-2; the match to TRBD1 covers 8 bases. After removal of 4 bases from V and 4 bases from J, the junction contained 5 bases not matched to a gene. In germline, CDR1 is SGHDN, CDR2 FVKESK. The CDR3 is 14 residues long. The CDR3 protein is CASSPTGEGYGYTF. CDR3 sequence (DNA): TGTGCCAGCAGCCCGACAGGGGAGGGCTATGGCTACACCTTC.

This chain joins TRBV7-8 and TRBJ2-7, with D unclear. The V gene lost 5 bases and the J gene lost 2 bases, with 13 bases spanning the gap. CDR1 is SGHVS, CDR2 FQNEAQ, per germline. CDR3 size: 14 residues. CDR3 nucleotides: TGTGCCAGCAGCCGAGGAGCTTTAGCCTACGAGCAGTACTTC. Translating gives CASSRGALAYEQYF.

For the CDR3, the DNA is TGTGCCAGCAGCATGACTAACTACGAGCAGTACTTC. Its protein product is CASSMTNYEQYF. The chain is built from TRBV7-2 and TRBJ2-7; D is perhaps TRBD2 (5 bases). This CDR3 is built from 12 residues. Germline V lookup: CDR1 SGHTA, CDR2 FQGNSA. The V end was cut by 5 bases, the J end by 3 bases, with 8 bases between.

This sequence joins TRBV28 and TRBJ1-5, with 8 bases that match TRBD1. After removal of 5 bases from V and 7 bases from J, the junction contained 13 bases not matched to a gene. Germline values: CDR1 MDHEN, CDR2 SYDVKM. There are 16 residues in the CDR3. The CDR3 loop reads CASSPQGGQVIQPQHF. CDR3 nucleotides: TGTGCCAGCAGTCCTCAGGGGGGACAGGTGATCCAGCCCCAGCATTTT.

J is TRBJ2-7 and V is TRBV9, with 8 bases matching TRBD1. CDR1 and CDR2 (germline): SGDLS, YYNGEE. The CDR3 is made up of 16 amino acids. With 0 bases clipped from V and 5 bases from J, the junction kept 10 bases outside the gene matches. CDR3 residues: CASSVADQGARDEQYF. The CDR3 DNA sequence: TGTGCCAGCAGCGTAGCGGACCAGGGGGCGCGCGACGAGCAGTACTTC.

This chain uses TRBV11-3 with TRBJ1-4; D remains unclear. V shed 1 base and J shed 0 bases, with 9 bases lying between them. The CDR3 runs 16 residues. CDR1 is SGHNT and CDR2 is YENEEA in the germline V gene. The CDR3 reads CASSLGSMSTNEKLFF. The CDR3 region has the DNA TGTGCCAGCAGCTTAGGTTCCATGTCAACTAATGAAAAACTGTTTTTT.

This chain uses TRBV27 with TRBJ1-2; 12 bases are shared with TRBD1. Germline V CDR1 and CDR2: MNHEY, SMNVEV (reference sequence). The CDR3 covers 13 residues. With 6 bases clipped from V and 7 bases from J, the junction kept 3 bases outside the gene matches. CDR3 residues: CASRGQGAVGYTF. The CDR3 DNA reads as TGTGCCAGCAGGGGACAGGGGGCGGTTGGCTACACCTTC.

This clone appeared many times. This chain links TRBV19 with TRBJ1-2; D remains unclear. The CDR3 is 15 residues long. The germline CDR1 and CDR2 sequences are LNHDA and SQIVND (reference sequence). The V gene lost 7 bases and the J gene lost 2 bases, with 17 bases spanning the gap. The DNA for the CDR3 is TGTGCCAGTACCCCCTCGTTGGAGAGGAACTATGGCTACACCTTC. Its translation is CASTPSLERNYGYTF.

V is TRBV29-1 and J is TRBJ2-5; 12 nucleotides agree with TRBD2. The CDR3 totals 14 residues. J was trimmed by 5 bases and V by 7 bases; bases with no gene match: 8. Germline CDR1 is SQVTM and CDR2 is ANQGSEA. The CDR3 protein is CSAPTSGGPETQYF. The DNA of the CDR3 is TGCAGCGCCCCGACTAGCGGGGGACCGGAGACCCAGTACTTC.

This chain links TRBV11-3 with TRBJ2-1, with D unresolved. Germline-derived CDR1 and CDR2 are SGHNT and YENEEA. Trimming cost V 5 bases and J 8 bases, with 16 bases left between them. The length of the CDR3 is 14 residues. The CDR3 reads CASSGSYSRDEQFF. The CDR3, as DNA: TGTGCCAGCAGCGGAAGCTACTCTCGGGATGAGCAGTTCTTC.